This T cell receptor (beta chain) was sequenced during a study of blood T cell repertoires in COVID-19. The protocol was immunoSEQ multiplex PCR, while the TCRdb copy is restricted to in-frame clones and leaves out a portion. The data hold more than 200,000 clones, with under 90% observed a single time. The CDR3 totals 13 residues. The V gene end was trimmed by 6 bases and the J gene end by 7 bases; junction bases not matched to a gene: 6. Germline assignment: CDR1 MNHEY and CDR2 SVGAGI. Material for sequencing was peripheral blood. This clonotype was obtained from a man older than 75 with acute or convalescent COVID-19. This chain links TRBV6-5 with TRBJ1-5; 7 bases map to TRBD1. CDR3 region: CASREQQGQPQHF. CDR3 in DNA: TGTGCCAGCAGGGAGCAACAGGGGCAGCCCCAGCATTTT.